The source of this TCR beta chain is a study of T cell changes during pregnancy in multiple sclerosis. This clone was seen at least ten times. Sequenced by immunoSEQ multiplex PCR; TCRdb stores in-frame clones only, minus some. The sample includes approximately 90,000 clones, 91% of them seen just once. This CDR3 is 15 amino acids long. Trimming removed 6 bases at V and 0 bases at J, with 9 bases between. The germline V gene encodes CDR1 MNHNS and CDR2 SASEGT. Sequenced here: peripheral blood, sampled in the first trimester of pregnancy. The source is a female donor with multiple sclerosis, enrolled in a pregnancy study. V gene TRBV6-1 combines with J gene TRBJ1-6; tentatively, D is TRBD1 (6 bases). In nucleotides, the CDR3 is TGTGCCAGCAGGGACAGAAGCTCCTATAATTCACCCCTCCACTTT. This gives the protein CASRDRSSYNSPLHF.